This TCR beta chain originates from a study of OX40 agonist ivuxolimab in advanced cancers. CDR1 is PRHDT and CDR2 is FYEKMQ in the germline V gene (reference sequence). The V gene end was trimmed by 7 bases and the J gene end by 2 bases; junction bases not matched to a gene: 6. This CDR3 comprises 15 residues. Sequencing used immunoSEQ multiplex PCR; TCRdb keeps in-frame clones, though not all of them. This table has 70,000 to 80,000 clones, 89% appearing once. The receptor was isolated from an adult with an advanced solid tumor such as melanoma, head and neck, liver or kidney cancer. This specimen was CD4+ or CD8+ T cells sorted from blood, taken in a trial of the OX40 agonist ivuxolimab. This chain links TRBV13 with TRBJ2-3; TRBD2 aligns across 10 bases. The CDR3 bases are TGTGCCAGCAAACGGACTAGCGGTAACACAGATACGCAGTATTTT. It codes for CASKRTSGNTDTQYF.